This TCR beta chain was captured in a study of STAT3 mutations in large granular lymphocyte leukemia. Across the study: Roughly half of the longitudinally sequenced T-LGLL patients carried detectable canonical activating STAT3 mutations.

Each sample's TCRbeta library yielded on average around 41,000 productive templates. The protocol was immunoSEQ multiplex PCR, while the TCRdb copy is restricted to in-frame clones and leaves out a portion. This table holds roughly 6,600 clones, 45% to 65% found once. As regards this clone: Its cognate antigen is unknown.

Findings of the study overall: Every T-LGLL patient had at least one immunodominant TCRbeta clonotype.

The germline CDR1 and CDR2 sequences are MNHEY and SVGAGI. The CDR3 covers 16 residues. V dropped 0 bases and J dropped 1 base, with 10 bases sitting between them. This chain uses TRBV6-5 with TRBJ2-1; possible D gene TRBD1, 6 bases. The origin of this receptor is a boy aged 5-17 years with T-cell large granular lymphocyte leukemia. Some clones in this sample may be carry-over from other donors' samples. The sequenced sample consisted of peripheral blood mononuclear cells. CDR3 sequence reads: CASSYSKRGSYNEQFF. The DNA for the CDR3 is TGTGCCAGCAGTTACTCGAAAAGGGGGTCCTACAATGAGCAGTTCTTC.